This TCR beta chain comes out of a study of blood T cells in healthy people across ages. Study-level points and caveats: Expanded clonotype shifts may have been confounded, as the donors had an unknown CMV status. Older age went with lower TCR beta diversity per million T cells, in a roughly linear way.

Next came a second PCR, run for about 7 to 11 cycles, which used a sample-barcoded 5' primer along with a J-beta primer mix. TCRdb redid the calling of the 5' RACE reads with MiXCR, one entry per CDR3 protein. The data contain 2 million or so distinct CDR3 sequences, about 49% of them singletons. Looked up from germline, CDR1 is MNHEY and CDR2 is SMNVEV (reference sequence). Trimming at V came to 5 bases and at J to 3 bases, leaving 8 bases not matched to a gene. The CDR3 sequence is 16 residues long. To note about this clonotype: Its specificity is not known.

The chain combines TRBV27 with TRBJ1-5, with 9 bases identical to TRBD1. This receptor was obtained from a woman aged 40 to 50 in good health. The sample consisted of blood. The DNA of the CDR3 is TGTGCCAGCAGTCCGCGACAGGGGGGCATCAATCAGCCCCAGCATTTT. Its translation is CASSPRQGGINQPQHF.